These T cell receptor beta chains were read from a single sample in a study of blood T cell repertoires in COVID-19. Here immunoSEQ multiplex PCR was the method, and the copy in TCRdb shows in-frame clones only, minus some. The data contain over 140,000 clones, around 78% of them seen just once; the ten biggest clones take up 4.5%. Material for sequencing was peripheral blood. The receptors come from a woman of 80 years or more with active or convalescent COVID-19. Both conserved end residues are part of each CDR3. Each record gives: D gene, J gene, V gene, clone size, CDR3 DNA, CDR3 protein. A D gene is named only where the DNA matches it firmly. Clone sizes are given selectively: once, few, many, or a class where the clone is expanded.

- | TRBJ2-5 | TRBV6-1 | - | TGTGCCAGCAGTGAGGGGAGGACCCAGTACTTC | CASSEGRTQYF
- | TRBJ2-7 | TRBV18 | few | TGTGCCAGCTCACCACCAGGCTGGAGCTCCTACGAGCAGTACTTC | CASSPPGWSSYEQYF
- | TRBJ1-3 | TRBV2 | - | TGTGCCAGCGGCCGCCCGGGAAACACCATATATTTT | CASGRPGNTIYF
- | TRBJ1-5 | TRBV19 | many | TGTGCCAGTAGTAACCAGGGGCTAGGTCAGCCCCAGCATTTT | CASSNQGLGQPQHF
- | TRBJ1-1 | TRBV6-5 | - | TGTGCCAGCAGGGAGACTGGCACTGAAGCTTTCTTT | CASRETGTEAFF
TRBD1 | TRBJ2-5 | TRBV5-1 | - | TGCGCCAGCAGCCTCAGGACAGGGTCAGGAAAGACCCAGTACTTC | CASSLRTGSGKTQYF
- | TRBJ1-6 | TRBV3-1/TRBV3-2 | - | TGTGCCAGCGGTAGGACAGAGGGTTCACCCCTCCACTTT | CASGRTEGSPLHF
- | TRBJ1-5 | TRBV6-1 | - | TGTGCCAGCAGAGAAGTCGGTCAGCCCCAGCATTTT | CASREVGQPQHF
- | TRBJ1-6 | TRBV11-1 | - | TGTGCCAGCAGCACCGGGGTGGGAACCAATAATTCACCCCTCCACTTT | CASSTGVGTNNSPLHF
- | TRBJ2-7 | TRBV29-1 | - | TGCAGCGGGGAAGGAGGGGCAGCGGGCGAGCAGTACTTC | CSGEGGAAGEQYF
TRBD1 | TRBJ1-2 | TRBV30 | - | TGTGCCTGGAGTGCCGGGACAGGGCTTAACTATGGCTACACCTTC | CAWSAGTGLNYGYTF
- | TRBJ2-2 | TRBV10-3 | once | TGTGCCATCAGTGAGTCTGGGCAGGGAAGGACCGGGGAGCTGTTTTTT | CAISESGQGRTGELFF